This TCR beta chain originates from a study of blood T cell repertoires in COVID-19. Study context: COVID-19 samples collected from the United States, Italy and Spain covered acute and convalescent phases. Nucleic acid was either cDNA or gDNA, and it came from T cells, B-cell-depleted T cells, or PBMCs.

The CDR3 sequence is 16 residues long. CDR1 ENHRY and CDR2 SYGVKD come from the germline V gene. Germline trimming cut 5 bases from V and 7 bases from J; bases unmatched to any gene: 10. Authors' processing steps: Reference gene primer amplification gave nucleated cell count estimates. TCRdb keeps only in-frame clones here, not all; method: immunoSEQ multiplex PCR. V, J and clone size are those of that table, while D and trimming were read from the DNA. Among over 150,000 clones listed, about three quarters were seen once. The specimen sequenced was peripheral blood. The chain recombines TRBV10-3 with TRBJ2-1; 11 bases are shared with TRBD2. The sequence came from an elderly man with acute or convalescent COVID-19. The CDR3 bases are TGTGCCATCAGTCGATCCGATAGCGGGGGGGCAAATGAGCAGTTCTTC. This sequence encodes CAISRSDSGGANEQFF.